This T cell receptor beta chain was identified in a study of glioma-infiltrating T cells. General study results and limits: Very few CDR3 sequences were shared between tissue and blood.

The iRepertoire nested amplicon-rescue multiplex PCR amplified TCR alpha and beta CDR3s from RNA. TCRdb redid the calling of the multiplex PCR reads with MiXCR, one entry per CDR3 protein. The table lists 300,000 to 450,000 distinct CDR3 sequences, roughly two fifths of them singletons. As to this clonotype: Its specificity is not known.

The trim removed 7 bases at V and 4 bases at J, leaving 9 bases unmatched. The CDR3 runs 13 residues. CDR1 is SQVTM, CDR2 ANQGSEA, per germline. The chain recombines TRBV29-1 with TRBJ2-5; 7 bases are shared with TRBD1. This receptor was taken from a human donor with low-grade glioma or glioblastoma, undergoing nonglioma brain surgery, or in good health (not recorded which). The sample comprised glioma tissue, nonneoplastic brain tissue, or PBMCs (not recorded which). DNA of the CDR3: TGCAGCGCTGTAAGGGACAGTCGAGAGACCCAGTACTTC. It is translated as CSAVRDSRETQYF.